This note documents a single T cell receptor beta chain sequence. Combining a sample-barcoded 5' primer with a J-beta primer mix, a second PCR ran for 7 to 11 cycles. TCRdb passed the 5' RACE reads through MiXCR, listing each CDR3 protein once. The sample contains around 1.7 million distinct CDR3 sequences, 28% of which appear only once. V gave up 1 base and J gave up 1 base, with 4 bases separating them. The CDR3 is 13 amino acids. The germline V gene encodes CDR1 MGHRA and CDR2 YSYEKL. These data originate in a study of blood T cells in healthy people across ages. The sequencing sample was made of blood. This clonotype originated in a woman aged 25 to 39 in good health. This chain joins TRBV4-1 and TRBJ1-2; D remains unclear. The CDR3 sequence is CASSQVDNYGYTF. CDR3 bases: TGCGCCAGCAGCCAAGTAGATAACTATGGCTACACCTTC.